This paragraph reports one T cell receptor beta chain. The target of this receptor is not known. No base qualities exist here, and no much larger clone lies one base off it. Donors were healthy HIV-negative adults with no recently reported acute infections or vaccinations. All donors were Caucasian adults living in Nashville, Tennessee, USA. CD4+ T cells were enriched by magnetic negative selection, after which naive cells were positively selected on CD45RA and the negative fraction was taken as the memory subset. Blood was obtained by leukapheresis, after which PBMCs were separated by Ficoll-Histopaque density gradient centrifugation and cryopreserved in liquid nitrogen vapor phase. Analytical flow cytometry was used to check the purity and quantity of every magnetically sorted T cell population. Genomic DNA was isolated from every sorted fraction and measured by UV absorbance on a Nanodrop 2000c.

This sample was taken from a study of shared clonotypes between healthy human individuals (dated by TCRdb to 2020 to 2022). Some background on the complete study: The cohort included a few men and a couple of women between 18 and 49 years of age. For each donor, three plates each were used for CD4 naive and CD4 memory, two plates were used for CD8 naive, and one plate was used for CD8 memory. The study deeply sequenced blood TCR repertoires of about 5 healthy adults to estimate repertoire size and the extent of clonotype sharing between individuals. To increase sequencing depth and limit assay-specific biases, different laboratories used diverse techniques to prepare libraries and sequence TCR repertoires. Each donor's leukapheresis produced roughly between roughly 0.85 and 9.5 billion PBMCs.

Using the deep immunoSEQ assay, TCR CDR3 regions were amplified from genomic DNA by multiplex PCR. Extracted genomic DNA from each cell subset was distributed evenly across all wells of several immunoSEQ 96-well plates, and each plate was treated as a replicate. Each replicate PCR for sorted subsets received around 210 ng genomic DNA, equal to tens of thousands of T cell genomes. Purified libraries were measured with a Qubit 3.0 fluorometer, size-checked on a Bioanalyzer 2100, and measured again with the KAPA Library Quantification kit. Each immunoSEQ 96-well plate was sequenced on its own single-read 150-cycle Illumina NextSeq 550 flow cell. The paper's processing steps were these. Because only junctional sequences without quality scores were contained in the immunoSEQ output, filtering matching that applied to full-length reads could not be performed. To assign V/J genes and CDR3, sequences were annotated against IMGT germline references using PyIR, a Python wrapper for IgBLAST v1.9. Any read was removed if the V/J assignment was weak (E-value above 1e-6), the CDR3 was missing, or the read contained stop codons, out-of-frame junctions, or ambiguous translated residues. V3J clonotypes were defined as sequences sharing the same inferred V gene, J gene, and CDR3 amino acid sequence. The percentage overlap between two repertoires was calculated by dividing the number of shared unique clonotypes by the size of the smaller repertoire. RTK rarefaction, the Chao1 estimator, and Recon v2.1 estimates of unobserved clonotypes were used to assess repertoire richness. For all TCRbeta clonotypes obtained by the gDNA method from four donors, generation probabilities were computed with OLGA. The table was pulled from immuneACCESS by TCRdb, which kept in-frame rearrangements only. Such tables lose some clones; where checked, under half of the loss comes from unresolved V genes, and the rest has no known cause. V and J calls and clone size are those listed in that table; D and trimming were worked out from the DNA. In all, the sample holds millions of clones, and 80% to 95% of those were seen once. The ten largest clones capture 0.39% of the sample.

The germline V gene supplies CDR1 MGHDK and CDR2 SYGVNS. The CDR3 runs 15 residues from the cysteine to the phenylalanine. The CDR3 DNA has 45 bases and is translated from base 1. V ends up 1 base short and J 3 bases short, with an unmatched junction base count of 4. The investigation overall reported the following: Even with the large sequencing depth, rarefaction of the sorted-subset datasets indicated that sequencing was incomplete. Across four donors, roughly 5% of naive CD4, roughly 3.8% of naive CD8, about 2% of memory CD4, and about 0.44% of memory CD8 clonotypes were shared. Naive subsets generally had larger estimated clonotype richness than memory subsets did. Because the study included a small number of donors, the genetic and exposure-history diversity represented was limited. Based on pairwise subsampling, the degree of clonotype sharing among donors was expected to be affected by sequencing depth. Sampling was restricted to blood, and TCR repertoires in tissue are likely to differ from TCR repertoires in blood. Higher generation probabilities were observed for clonotypes shared by all four sorted-subset donors than for non-shared clonotypes.

The chain uses TRBV25-1 and TRBJ2-3, and 7 bases in between align with TRBD2. Specimen: naive CD4+ T cells from PBMCs. What this sample's cell subset or site label stands for: CD45RA+ positively selected. This TCR was sampled from a young man in good health. Some clones in this sample may be carry-over from other donors' samples. The CDR3 has the sequence CASSESGGGTDTQYF. The DNA reads TGTGCCAGCAGTGAATCGGGGGGAGGGACAGATACGCAGTATTTT.